The 18 T cell receptor beta chains presented below share a single source sample, sequenced in a study of Ad26.COV2.S vaccination and SARS-CoV-2 variants. Stated treatment: about 20 received Ad26.COV2.S at low or high dose, single or two shots; 5 received placebo; per-sample allocation not given. Collection of samples fell on day 63 after the first vaccine or placebo injection. Data came from immunoSEQ multiplex PCR; TCRdb stores just in-frame clones and leaves some out. The sample includes about 380,000 clones, 83% of them seen just once. Sequencing used peripheral blood, obtained in a trial of Ad26.COV2.S vaccine versus placebo. These receptors originate from a person between 18 and 59 years old who received the Ad26.COV2.S COVID-19 vaccine or a placebo.

For this clone: This CDR3 is also generated by other DNA sequences in the sample. The rearrangement links TRBV7-8 to TRBJ1-2; TRBD1 matches 7 bases. The trim removed 5 bases at V and 5 bases at J, leaving 2 bases unmatched. Germline values: CDR1 SGHVS, CDR2 FQNEAQ. This CDR3 has 12 amino acids. CDR3 in amino acids: CASSLQGYGYTF. Written as DNA, the CDR3 is TGTGCCAGCAGCCTACAGGGGTATGGCTACACCTTC.

The chain recombines TRBV4-1 with TRBJ1-1; 12 bases match TRBD1. Looked up from germline, CDR1 is MGHRA and CDR2 is YSYEKL. There are 16 residues in the CDR3. V lost 0 bases and J lost 2; bases outside the gene matches: 1. The CDR3 here is CASSQEGTGGNTEAFF. CDR3 in DNA: TGCGCCAGCAGCCAAGAGGGGACAGGGGGCAACACTGAAGCTTTCTTT.

The chain carries TRBV5-1 and TRBJ2-1; D not certain. Per germline, CDR1 SGHRS and CDR2 YFSETQ. The CDR3 has 14 residues. Trimming removed 4 bases from V and 0 bases from J, with 8 bases in between. The CDR3 region has the DNA TGCGCCAGCAGCCTCCTTGACTCCTACAATGAGCAGTTCTTC. As protein: CASSLLDSYNEQFF. The full variable domain, with the rest looked up from reference TRBV5-1 and TRBJ2-1, is KAGVTQTPRYLIKTRGQQVTLSCSPISGHRSVSWYQQTPGQGLQFLFEYFSETQRNKGNFPGRFSGRQFSNSRSEMNVSTLELGDSALYLCASSLLDSYNEQFFGPGTRLTVL.

The sample holds one count of this clone. The V call is TRBV19, the J call TRBJ1-2, with a weak D call TRBD1 (5 bases). This CDR3 has 14 residues. The germline gives CDR1 LNHDA, CDR2 SQIVND (reference sequence). V was trimmed by 6 bases and J by 4 bases, leaving 15 bases between them. CDR3 sequence: CASRTQVGGYGYTF. The DNA of the CDR3 is TGTGCCAGTAGAACCCAGGTTGGGGGCTATGGCTACACCTTC.

The genes are TRBV11-1 and TRBJ1-1; the match to TRBD1 covers 9 bases. The V gene end was trimmed by 4 bases and the J gene end by 10 bases; junction bases not matched to a gene: 4. Germline CDR1 is SGHAT and CDR2 is FQDESV (reference sequence). CDR3 size: 12 residues. The CDR3 spells CASSYVTGGAFF. CDR3 nucleotides: TGTGCCAGCAGCTACGTGACAGGGGGAGCTTTCTTT.

This clone was seen only once. The rearrangement joins TRBV6-2 or TRBV6-3 to TRBJ1-1; D unclear. Trimming removed 5 bases from V and 0 bases from J, with 10 bases in between. CDR1 is MNHEY, CDR2 SVGEGT, per germline. The CDR3 runs 14 residues. In DNA, the CDR3 is TGTGCCAGCAGTGCGAGGCTTCTGAACACTGAAGCTTTCTTT. The encoded protein is CASSARLLNTEAFF.

This chain uses TRBV7-2 with TRBJ2-2; 8 nucleotides match TRBD2. This CDR3 has 16 residues. The ends lost 8 bases at V and 0 bases at J; junction bases unmatched: 8. Germline V CDR1 and CDR2: SGHTA, FQGNSA. CDR3 coding DNA: TGTGCCAGCCCCCTAGCGGGCGAGTCGAACACCGGGGAGCTGTTTTTT. Its translation: CASPLAGESNTGELFF.

This clone was seen a handful of times. The chain uses TRBV5-1 and TRBJ2-3, with unresolved D. The CDR3 totals 13 residues. Germline V gene sequence: CDR1 SGHRS, CDR2 YFSETQ. Trimming cost V 0 bases and J 4 bases, with 6 bases left between them. The CDR3: CASSLERADTQYF. CDR3 DNA: TGCGCCAGCAGCTTGGAACGGGCAGATACGCAGTATTTT.

The CDR3 reads CASRPQGQRDEKLFF. The CDR3, as DNA: TGTGCCAGCAGACCTCAGGGTCAGAGGGATGAAAAACTGTTTTTT. The J gene is TRBJ1-4, the V gene TRBV7-9; possibly TRBD1 for D (5 bases). CDR3 size: 15 residues. Germline CDR1 SEHNR, CDR2 FQNEAQ (reference sequence). V dropped 6 bases and J dropped 6 bases, with 17 bases sitting between them.

This rearrangement joins TRBV2 to TRBJ2-5, with TRBD1 matching over 8 bases. V dropped 5 bases and J dropped 2; count of bases not matched to a gene: 7. The germline V gene encodes CDR1 SNHLY and CDR2 FYNNEI. The CDR3 is made up of 15 amino acids. The CDR3 here is CASSSQTGEQETQYF. CDR3 nucleotides: TGTGCCAGCAGTTCCCAGACAGGGGAACAAGAGACCCAGTACTTC.

V and J are TRBV5-1 and TRBJ1-2; D unresolved. Looked up from germline, CDR1 is SGHRS and CDR2 is YFSETQ. V shed 0 bases and J shed 1 base, with 7 bases lying between them. The CDR3 covers 14 residues. The CDR3 coding sequence is TGCGCCAGCAGCTTGGCCGGAAATAACTATGGCTACACCTTC. Translated: CASSLAGNNYGYTF.

In this sample, this clone turned up many times. The V call is TRBV7-9, the J call TRBJ1-2, with D hard to call. Germline values: CDR1 SEHNR, CDR2 FQNEAQ (reference sequence). V shed 2 bases and J shed 3 bases, with 7 bases lying between them. The CDR3 sequence is 13 residues long. The CDR3 reads CASSLSPHYGYTF. The CDR3 nucleotides are TGTGCCAGCAGCTTAAGCCCACACTATGGCTACACCTTC.

The CDR3 here is CASSQGAQNTEAFF. For the CDR3, the DNA is TGTGCCAGCAGTCAGGGGGCGCAGAACACTGAAGCTTTCTTT. The rearrangement joins TRBV3-1 (or the pseudogene TRBV3-2) to TRBJ1-1; 8 nucleotides match TRBD1. Per germline, CDR1 LGHDT and CDR2 YNNKEL (reference sequence). V trimming: 6 bases; J trimming: 1 base; junction bases outside the gene matches: 4. This CDR3 has 14 residues.

This chain links TRBV24-1 with TRBJ1-5; D gene ambiguous. Trimming removed 4 bases from V and 8 bases from J, with 17 bases in between. The germline gives CDR1 KGHDR, CDR2 SFDVKD. The CDR3 is made up of 15 amino acids. The CDR3 DNA sequence: TGTGCCACCAGTGACCCCGGACGGCCCGAGGAGCCCCAGCATTTT. Encoded protein: CATSDPGRPEEPQHF.

The chain links TRBV3-1 (or the pseudogene TRBV3-2) to TRBJ2-5; TRBD2 agrees at 15 bases. CDR3 length: 15 residues. The ends lost 5 bases at V and 4 bases at J; junction bases unmatched: 2. Germline assignment: CDR1 LGHDT and CDR2 YNNKEL (reference sequence). In DNA, the CDR3 is TGTGCCAGCAGCTGGGGACTAGCGGGGGGAGAGACCCAGTACTTC. This codes for CASSWGLAGGETQYF.

CDR3 loop: CSAPWDTEAFF. The CDR3 DNA follows: TGCAGTGCTCCTTGGGACACTGAAGCTTTCTTT. The chain combines TRBV20-1 with TRBJ1-1; D remains ambiguous. V dropped 5 bases and J dropped 3 bases, with 7 bases sitting between them. The CDR3 runs to 11 residues. The V gene's germline CDR1 is DFQATT and CDR2 SNEGSKA (reference sequence).

This clone was picked up a small number of times. V usage is TRBV2 and J usage is TRBJ1-3; no firm D call. Trimming stripped 5 bases from V and 0 bases from J, with 5 bases between. Germline V gives CDR1 SNHLY, CDR2 FYNNEI. The CDR3 covers 13 residues. The CDR3 loop reads CASSIDSGNTIYF. In DNA form, the CDR3 reads TGTGCCAGCAGTATAGACTCTGGAAACACCATATATTTT.

The genes are TRBV11-2 and TRBJ2-4, with TRBD2 identical over 7 bases. The CDR3 has 15 residues. Per the germline V gene, CDR1 is SGHAT and CDR2 is FQNNGV. The V segment lost 5 bases and the J segment 16 bases; nucleotides outside the gene matches: 20. The DNA for the CDR3 is TGTGCCAGCAGCCCGCCCCCCGGGAGGCATAATAATAACTACTTC. Translating gives CASSPPPGRHNNNYF.